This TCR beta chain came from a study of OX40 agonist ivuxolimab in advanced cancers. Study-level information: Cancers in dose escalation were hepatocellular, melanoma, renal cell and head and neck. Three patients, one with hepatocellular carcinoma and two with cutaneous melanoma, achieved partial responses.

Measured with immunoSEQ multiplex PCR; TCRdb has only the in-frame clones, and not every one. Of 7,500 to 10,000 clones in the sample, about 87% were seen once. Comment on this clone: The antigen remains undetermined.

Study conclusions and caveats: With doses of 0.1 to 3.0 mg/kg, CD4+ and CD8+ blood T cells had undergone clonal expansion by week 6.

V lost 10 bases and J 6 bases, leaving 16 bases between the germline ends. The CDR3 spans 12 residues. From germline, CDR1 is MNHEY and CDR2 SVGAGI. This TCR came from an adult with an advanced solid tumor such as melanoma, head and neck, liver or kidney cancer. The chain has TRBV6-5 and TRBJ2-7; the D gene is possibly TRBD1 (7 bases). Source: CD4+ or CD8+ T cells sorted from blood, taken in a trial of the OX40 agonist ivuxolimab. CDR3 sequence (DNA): TGTGCCACCGCGGGACAGTCTTCCGAGCAGTACTTC. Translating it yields CATAGQSSEQYF.